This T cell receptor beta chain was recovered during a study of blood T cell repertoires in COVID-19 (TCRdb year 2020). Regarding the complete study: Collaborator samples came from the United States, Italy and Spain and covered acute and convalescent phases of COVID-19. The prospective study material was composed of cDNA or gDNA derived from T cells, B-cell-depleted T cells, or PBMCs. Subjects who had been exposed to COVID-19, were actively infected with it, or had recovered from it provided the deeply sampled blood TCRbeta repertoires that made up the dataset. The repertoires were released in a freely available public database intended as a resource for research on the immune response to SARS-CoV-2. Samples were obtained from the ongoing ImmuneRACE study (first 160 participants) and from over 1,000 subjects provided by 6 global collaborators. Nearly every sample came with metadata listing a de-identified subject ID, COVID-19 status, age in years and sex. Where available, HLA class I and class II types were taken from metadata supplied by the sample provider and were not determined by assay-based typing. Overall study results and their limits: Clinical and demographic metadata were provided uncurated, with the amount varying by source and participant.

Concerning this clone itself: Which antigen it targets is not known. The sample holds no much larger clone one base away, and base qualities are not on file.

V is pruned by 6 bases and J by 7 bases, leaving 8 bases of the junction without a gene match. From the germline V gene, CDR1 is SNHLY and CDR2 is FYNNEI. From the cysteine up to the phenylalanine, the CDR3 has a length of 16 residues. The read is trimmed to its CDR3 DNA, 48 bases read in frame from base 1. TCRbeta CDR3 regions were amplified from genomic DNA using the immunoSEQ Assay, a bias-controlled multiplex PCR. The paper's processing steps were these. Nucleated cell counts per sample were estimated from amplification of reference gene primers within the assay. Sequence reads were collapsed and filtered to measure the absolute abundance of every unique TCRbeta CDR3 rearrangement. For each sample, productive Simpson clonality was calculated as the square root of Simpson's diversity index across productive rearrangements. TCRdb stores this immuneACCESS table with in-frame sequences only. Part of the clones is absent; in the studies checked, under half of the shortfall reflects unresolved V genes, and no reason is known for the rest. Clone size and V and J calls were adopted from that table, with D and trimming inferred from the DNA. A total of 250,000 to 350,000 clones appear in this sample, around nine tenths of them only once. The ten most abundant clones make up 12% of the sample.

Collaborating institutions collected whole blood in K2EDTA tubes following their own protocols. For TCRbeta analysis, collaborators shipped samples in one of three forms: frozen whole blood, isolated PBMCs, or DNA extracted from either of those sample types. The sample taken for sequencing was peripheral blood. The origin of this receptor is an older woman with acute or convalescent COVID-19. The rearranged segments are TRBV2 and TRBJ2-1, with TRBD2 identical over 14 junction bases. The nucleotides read TGTGCCAGCAGGCCGACTAGCGGGGGGGCATGGAATGAGCAGTTCTTC. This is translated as CASRPTSGGAWNEQFF.